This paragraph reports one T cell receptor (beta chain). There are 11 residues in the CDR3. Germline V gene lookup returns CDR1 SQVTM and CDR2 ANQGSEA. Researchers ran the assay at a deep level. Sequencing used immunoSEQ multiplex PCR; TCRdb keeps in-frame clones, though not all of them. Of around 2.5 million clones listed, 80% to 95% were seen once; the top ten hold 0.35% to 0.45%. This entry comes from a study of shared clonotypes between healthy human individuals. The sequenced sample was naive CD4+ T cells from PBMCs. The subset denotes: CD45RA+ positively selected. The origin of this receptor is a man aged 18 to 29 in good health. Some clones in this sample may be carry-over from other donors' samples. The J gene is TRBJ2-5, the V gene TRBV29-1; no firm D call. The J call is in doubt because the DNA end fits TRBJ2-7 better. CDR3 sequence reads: CSVPGRYEQYF. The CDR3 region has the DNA TGCAGCGTCCCGGGCAGATACGAGCAGTACTTC.